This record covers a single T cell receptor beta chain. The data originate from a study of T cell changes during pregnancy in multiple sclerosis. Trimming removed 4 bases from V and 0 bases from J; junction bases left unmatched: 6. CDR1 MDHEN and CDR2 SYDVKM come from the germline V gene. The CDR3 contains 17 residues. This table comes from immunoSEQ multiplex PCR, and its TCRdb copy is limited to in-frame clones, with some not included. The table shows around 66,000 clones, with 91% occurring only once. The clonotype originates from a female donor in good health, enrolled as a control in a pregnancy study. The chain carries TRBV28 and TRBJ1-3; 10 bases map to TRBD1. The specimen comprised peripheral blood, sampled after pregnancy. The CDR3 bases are TGTGCCAGCAGTTCACAGGGACAGGGGAACTCTGGAAACACCATATATTTT. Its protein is CASSSQGQGNSGNTIYF.